Each of the 17 T cell receptor beta chains below was sequenced from the same sample in a study of T cell responses to AZD1222 COVID-19 vaccine. Data came from immunoSEQ multiplex PCR; TCRdb stores just in-frame clones and leaves some out. The repertoire holds 250,000 to 300,000 clones, with approximately 94% as singletons. This specimen consisted of peripheral blood, obtained 28 days after the second AZD1222 dose. The source of these receptors is an adult who received the AZD1222 COVID-19 vaccine.

V and J are TRBV24-1 and TRBJ2-1; D possibly corresponds to TRBD2 (5 bases). V shed 2 bases and J shed 9 bases, with 10 bases lying between them. The CDR3 is 13 residues long. Germline loops: CDR1 KGHDR, CDR2 SFDVKD. The CDR3 DNA reads as TGTGCCACCAGTGATTGGGAGAGTCCTGAGCAGTTCTTC. It translates to CATSDWESPEQFF.

The rearrangement links TRBV19 to TRBJ1-2, with D tentatively TRBD1 (5 bases). V dropped 6 bases and J dropped 4 bases, with 15 bases sitting between them. Germline V lookup: CDR1 LNHDA, CDR2 SQIVND (reference sequence). This CDR3 is built from 14 residues. This CDR3 is CASRTLGESYGYTF. The CDR3, as DNA: TGTGCCAGTAGAACCCTGGGGGAGAGCTATGGCTACACCTTC.

This chain joins TRBV3-1 (or the pseudogene TRBV3-2) and TRBJ1-5; D gene uncertain. The CDR3 is 14 residues long. V was trimmed by 4 bases and J by 2 bases, leaving 9 bases between them. Germline loops: CDR1 LGHDT, CDR2 YNNKEL (reference sequence). The CDR3 reads CASSPLGGNQPQHF. In DNA form, the CDR3 reads TGTGCCAGCAGCCCGCTAGGAGGCAATCAGCCCCAGCATTTT.

V gene TRBV11-3 combines with J gene TRBJ2-2, with D hard to call. This CDR3 contains 12 residues. Trimming pared 1 base from V and 6 bases from J, leaving 3 bases between. Germline V CDR1 and CDR2: SGHNT, YENEEA. CDR3 in DNA: TGTGCCAGCAGCTTAGGGTCCGGGGAGCTGTTTTTT. Its translation: CASSLGSGELFF.

The V call is TRBV6-2 or TRBV6-3, the J call TRBJ1-6, with TRBD1 matching 8 bases. The junction had 2 bases not matched to a gene; V was cut back by 4 bases and J by 6 bases. CDR3 length: 14 amino acids. In germline, CDR1 is MNHEY, CDR2 SVGEGT. The CDR3: CASSLQGGNSPLHF. In DNA, the CDR3 is TGTGCCAGCAGTTTACAGGGGGGTAATTCACCCCTCCACTTT.

The chain uses TRBV28 and TRBJ2-7, with D perhaps matching TRBD2 (6 bases). The CDR3 sequence is 18 residues long. Trimming took off 5 bases at V and 7 bases at J, with 30 bases between the two ends. Germline CDR1 and CDR2: MDHEN and SYDVKM. The CDR3 DNA reads as TGTGCCAGCAGTCGGGGTAAAGCGGGCAGGGAGGTCTCCTGGGAGCAGTACTTC. This encodes CASSRGKAGREVSWEQYF.

This chain uses TRBV5-4 with TRBJ1-5; D gene uncertain. This CDR3 region has 14 residues. Germline loops: CDR1 SGHNT, CDR2 YYREEE (reference sequence). Trimming cost V 0 bases and J 4 bases, with 8 bases left between them. The CDR3 sequence: CASSLGGENQPQHF. Here the CDR3 DNA reads TGTGCCAGCAGCTTGGGTGGGGAAAATCAGCCCCAGCATTTT. Full variable domain (missing parts from reference TRBV5-4 and TRBJ1-5): ETGVTQSPTHLIKTRGQQVTLRCSSQSGHNTVSWYQQALGQGPQFIFQYYREEENGRGNFPPRFSGLQFPNYSSELNVNALELDDSALYLCASSLGGENQPQHFGDGTRLSIL.

V gene TRBV7-9 combines with J gene TRBJ2-4, with 10 positions matching TRBD1. Per the germline V gene, CDR1 is SEHNR and CDR2 is FQNEAQ (reference sequence). This CDR3 contains 16 residues. Unmatched junction bases numbered 10, after V lost 4 bases and J lost 7 bases. Written as DNA, the CDR3 is TGTGCCAGCAGCTCCAAAGTGAGGACAGGGGGTAACATTCAGTACTTC. This sequence encodes CASSSKVRTGGNIQYF. Using reference TRBV7-9 and TRBJ2-4 for the parts outside the CDR3, the full variable domain is DTGVSQNPRHKITKRGQNVTFRCDPISEHNRLYWYRQTLGQGPEFLTYFQNEAQLEKSRLLSDRFSAERPKGSFSTLEIQRTEQGDSAMYLCASSSKVRTGGNIQYFGAGTRLSVL.

V gene TRBV5-6 combines with J gene TRBJ2-7, with D perhaps given as TRBD1 or TRBD2 (5 bases each). V lost 6 bases, J lost 9 bases, and 19 bases lay in between. Germline V gene data show CDR1 as SGHDT and CDR2 as YYEEEE. The CDR3 runs 13 residues. The CDR3 bases are TGTGCCAGCACCCCCGGTGGGGGTTTAAGGCAGTACTTC. This sequence encodes CASTPGGGLRQYF.

The V gene is TRBV9, the J gene TRBJ2-7; no firm D call. Germline V CDR1 and CDR2: SGDLS, YYNGEE. The CDR3 spans 13 residues. V lost 4 bases to trimming and J lost 2 bases, with 10 bases between them. In DNA form, the CDR3 reads TGTGCCAGCAGCCCGCTGCCTACCTACGAGCAGTACTTC. Residues: CASSPLPTYEQYF. The entire variable domain, with the rest obtained from reference TRBV9 and TRBJ2-7, is as follows: DSGVTQTPKHLITATGQRVTLRCSPRSGDLSVYWYQQSLDQGLQFLIQYYNGEERAKGNILERFSAQQFPDLHSELNLSSLELGDSALYFCASSPLPTYEQYFGPGTRLTVT.

The chain recombines TRBV3-1 (or the pseudogene TRBV3-2) with TRBJ1-5; tentatively, D is TRBD1 (6 bases). The CDR3 is made up of 15 amino acids. Germline V CDR1 and CDR2: LGHDT, YNNKEL (reference sequence). V shed 4 bases and J shed 1 base, with 11 bases lying between them. CDR3 bases: TGTGCCAGCAGCCTAGCAAGGGGGAGCAATCAGCCCCAGCATTTT. This gives the protein CASSLARGSNQPQHF.

The chain recombines TRBV2 with TRBJ2-5; 7 bases are shared with TRBD1. The CDR3 runs to 18 residues. Germline V lookup: CDR1 SNHLY, CDR2 FYNNEI. V shed 0 bases, J shed 4 bases, and the junction held 14 bases outside the gene matches. CDR3 residues: CASSEAETGVILGETQYF. In DNA, the CDR3 is TGTGCCAGCAGTGAAGCGGAAACAGGGGTAATACTTGGAGAGACCCAGTACTTC.

The chain is built from TRBV4-3 and TRBJ2-3; 8 nucleotides match TRBD2. The CDR3 length is 17 residues. V lost 0 bases and J lost 0; bases outside the gene matches: 5. The germline V gene has CDR1 LGHNA and CDR2 YSLEER. The CDR3 reads CASSQDAASGSTDTQYF. The CDR3 bases are TGCGCCAGCAGCCAAGATGCGGCTAGCGGGAGCACAGATACGCAGTATTTT.

The chain uses TRBV6-5 and TRBJ2-1; D could derive from TRBD1 or TRBD2 (6 bases each). This CDR3 is built from 12 residues. From germline, CDR1 is MNHEY and CDR2 SVGAGI. The germline V and J ends were trimmed by 4 bases and 6 bases, with 7 bases remaining between them. CDR3 bases: TGTGCCAGCAGTTCGGGGGCCAATGAGCAGTTCTTC. Its protein is CASSSGANEQFF.

The gene calls are TRBV4-1 and TRBJ1-3; 8 bases are a match to TRBD1. V dropped 0 bases and J dropped 3; count of bases not matched to a gene: 4. CDR3 size: 16 residues. Germline lookup yields CDR1 MGHRA and CDR2 YSYEKL. CDR3 DNA: TGCGCCAGCAGCCAAGATCAGGGGGCGAGTGGAAACACCATATATTTT. Amino acids: CASSQDQGASGNTIYF.

This chain connects TRBV28 to TRBJ2-3, with 7 bases that match TRBD1. The CDR3 length is 13 residues. CDR1 is MDHEN, CDR2 SYDVKM, per germline. V lost 6 bases and J lost 2; bases outside the gene matches: 2. CDR3 region: CASRGTATDTQYF. The CDR3 coding sequence is TGTGCCAGCAGGGGGACAGCCACAGATACGCAGTATTTT.

The V and J genes are TRBV19 and TRBJ1-5, with TRBD1 as a possible D gene (6 bases). Germline lookup yields CDR1 LNHDA and CDR2 SQIVND (reference sequence). V lost 8 bases and J 4 bases, leaving 12 bases between the germline ends. CDR3 length: 13 amino acids. This chain's CDR3 is CASSGQMNQPQHF. CDR3 bases: TGTGCCAGTTCGGGACAAATGAATCAGCCCCAGCATTTT.